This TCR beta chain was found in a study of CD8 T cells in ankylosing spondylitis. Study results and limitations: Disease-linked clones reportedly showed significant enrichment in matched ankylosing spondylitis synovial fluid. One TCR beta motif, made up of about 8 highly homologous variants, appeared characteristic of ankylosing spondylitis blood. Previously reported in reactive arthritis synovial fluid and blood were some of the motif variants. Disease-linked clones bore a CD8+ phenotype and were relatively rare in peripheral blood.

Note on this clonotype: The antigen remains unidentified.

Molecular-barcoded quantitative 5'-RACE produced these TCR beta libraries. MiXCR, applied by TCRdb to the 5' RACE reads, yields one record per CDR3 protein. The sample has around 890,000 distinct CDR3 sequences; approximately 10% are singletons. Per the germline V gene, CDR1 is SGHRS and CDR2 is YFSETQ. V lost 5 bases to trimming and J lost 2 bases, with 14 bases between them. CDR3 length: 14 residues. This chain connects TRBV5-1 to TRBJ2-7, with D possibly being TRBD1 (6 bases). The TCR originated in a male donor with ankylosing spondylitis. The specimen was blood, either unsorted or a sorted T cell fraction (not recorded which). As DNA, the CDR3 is TGCGCCAGCAGTCGGGACACTACCACCTACGAGCAGTACTTC. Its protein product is CASSRDTTTYEQYF.